A single sample gave rise to the 26 T cell receptor beta chains below, sequenced in a study of blood T cell repertoires in COVID-19. Clones were read by immunoSEQ multiplex PCR, and TCRdb kept only the in-frame ones, dropping some. The sample contains over 85,000 clones, around nine tenths of which appear only once. The sequenced material came from peripheral blood. The receptor source for this set is a woman between 50 and 59 years old with COVID-19, enrolled during active disease.

The chain carries TRBV6-4 and TRBJ1-5; 11 bases align to TRBD1. CDR3 length: 19 residues. The ends lost 3 bases at V and 1 base at J; junction bases unmatched: 11. Germline CDR1 is MRHNA and CDR2 is SNTAGT. The CDR3, as DNA: TGTGCCAGCAGTGAGACCCTCGGACAGGGGGCGCGCAGCAATCAGCCCCAGCATTTT. It codes for CASSETLGQGARSNQPQHF.

The chain carries TRBV4-2 and TRBJ1-6; D is unresolved. The germline CDR1 and CDR2 sequences are LGHNA and YNFKEQ. This CDR3 has 16 residues. V shed 0 bases and J shed 7 bases, with 13 bases lying between them. CDR3 DNA: TGTGCCAGCAGCCAAGAATCAGGCAGCTCCAATTCACCCCTCCACTTT. Its protein product is CASSQESGSSNSPLHF.

This chain joins TRBV6-5 and TRBJ1-6; weak D call: TRBD1 (6 bases). The CDR3 spans 14 residues. V was trimmed by 10 bases and J by 2 bases, leaving 12 bases between them. The V gene's germline CDR1 is MNHEY and CDR2 SVGAGI. CDR3 in amino acids: CAITGSAYNSPLHF. The CDR3 DNA follows: TGTGCCATTACAGGGAGCGCCTATAATTCACCCCTCCACTTT.

V usage is TRBV18 and J usage is TRBJ2-5, with 10 bases aligning to TRBD1. Germline CDR1 and CDR2: KGHSH and LQKENI. The CDR3 covers 14 residues. V lost 3 bases, J lost 3 bases, and 1 base stayed unmatched. CDR3 loop: CASSPGTGEETQYF. In DNA, the CDR3 is TGTGCCAGCTCACCTGGGACAGGGGAAGAGACCCAGTACTTC.

This sequence joins TRBV4-3 and TRBJ2-7; 10 nucleotides agree with TRBD2. Germline V lookup: CDR1 LGHNA, CDR2 YSLEER. The CDR3 length is 15 residues. V lost 4 bases and J lost 3; bases outside the gene matches: 6. CDR3 nucleotide sequence: TGCGCCAGCAGCCGAGTAGCGGGGGGAATCTACGAGCAGTACTTC. Protein: CASSRVAGGIYEQYF.

The V call is TRBV4-3, the J call TRBJ2-1, with TRBD2 identical over 8 bases. V was clipped by 1 base and J by 8 bases; unmatched bases: 7. Germline lookup yields CDR1 LGHNA and CDR2 YSLEER. The CDR3 runs 15 residues. DNA of the CDR3: TGCGCCAGCAGCCAAGGGGCGGGGGGACCGGATGAGCAGTTCTTC. As protein: CASSQGAGGPDEQFF.

The genes are TRBV11-2 and TRBJ2-3; 7 bases fit TRBD2. Germline-derived CDR1 and CDR2 are SGHAT and FQNNGV. The CDR3 has 18 amino acids. V shed 2 bases and J 1 base; nucleotides not matched to a gene: 12. Here the CDR3 reads CASSLRGFGGRGTDTQYF. In DNA form, the CDR3 reads TGTGCCAGCAGCTTAAGAGGGTTTGGGGGGAGGGGCACAGATACGCAGTATTTT.

The CDR3 DNA sequence: TGTGCCACCAGCAGAGAACGGGACTTAAGCTCTGGGGCCAACGTCCTGACTTTC. Protein: CATSRERDLSSGANVLTF. The chain recombines TRBV15 with TRBJ2-6; possibly TRBD2 for D (6 bases). From germline, CDR1 is LNHNV and CDR2 YYDKDF (reference sequence). V lost 0 bases, J lost 0 bases, and 12 bases lay in between. CDR3 length equals 18 residues.

The genes are TRBV19 and TRBJ2-3, with 11 bases lining up with TRBD2. CDR1 is LNHDA and CDR2 is SQIVND in the germline V gene (reference sequence). The CDR3 spans 15 residues. Losses at the gene ends were 6 bases for V and 1 base for J; bases not matched to a gene: 3. The DNA for the CDR3 is TGTGCCAGTAGCCAACTAGCGGGGGGCACAGATACGCAGTATTTT. This translates into CASSQLAGGTDTQYF. The variable domain in full, completed from reference TRBV19 and TRBJ2-3, reads DGGITQSPKYLFRKEGQNVTLSCEQNLNHDAMYWYRQDPGQGLRLIYYSQIVNDFQKGDIAEGYSVSREKKESFPLTVTSAQKNPTAFYLCASSQLAGGTDTQYFGPGTRLTVL.

J is TRBJ2-2 and V is TRBV25-1, with a possible D match to TRBD1 (6 bases). The V and J ends lost 6 bases and 6 bases respectively, with 11 bases between them. CDR1 and CDR2 (germline): MGHDK, SYGVNS. The CDR3 covers 13 residues. The DNA of the CDR3 is TGTGCCAGCAGCCAGACAGGATCCGGGGAGCTGTTTTTT. It codes for CASSQTGSGELFF.

The V and J genes are TRBV3-1 (or the pseudogene TRBV3-2) and TRBJ2-1; D ambiguous. The CDR3 is 13 amino acids. Trimming cost V 3 bases and J 7 bases, with 10 bases left between them. Germline loops: CDR1 LGHDT, CDR2 YNNKEL (reference sequence). Here the CDR3 reads CASSQNRRNEQFF. The CDR3 DNA is TGTGCCAGCAGCCAGAACCGTCGGAATGAGCAGTTCTTC.

This chain uses TRBV5-1 with TRBJ2-6; D perhaps matches TRBD1 (7 bases). V was pared by 6 bases and J by 2 bases, with 12 bases between. There are 15 residues in the CDR3. CDR1 is SGHRS, CDR2 YFSETQ, per germline. CDR3 in amino acids: CASKEGAAGANVLTF. Written as DNA, the CDR3 is TGCGCCAGCAAGGAGGGGGCGGCTGGGGCCAACGTCCTGACTTTC.

This chain links TRBV7-9 with TRBJ1-1; no clear D gene. The ends were cut back, 10 bases at V and 4 bases at J, with 13 bases in the middle. This CDR3 comprises 12 residues. Per germline, CDR1 SEHNR and CDR2 FQNEAQ (reference sequence). CDR3 nucleotide sequence: TGTGCCACCGGGGAATTGAGCACTGAAGCTTTCTTT. Translated: CATGELSTEAFF.

J is TRBJ1-2 and V is TRBV5-1; D is unclear. V was shortened by 3 bases and J by 1 base, with 16 bases between the two germline ends. Germline V gene lookup returns CDR1 SGHRS and CDR2 YFSETQ. This CDR3 spans 16 amino acids. The CDR3 region has the DNA TGCGCCAGCAGCTCCTTCCCTTCTACAGTTAACTATGGCTACACCTTC. Encoded protein: CASSSFPSTVNYGYTF.

The chain employs TRBV7-6 and TRBJ1-1; possibly TRBD1 for D (5 bases). Trimming left V 1 base short and J 5 bases short, with 14 bases between. This CDR3 comprises 15 residues. Per germline, CDR1 SGHVS and CDR2 FNYEAQ. Here the CDR3 reads CASSLVAGLGTEAFF. DNA of the CDR3: TGTGCCAGCAGCTTAGTGGCAGGGCTGGGTACTGAAGCTTTCTTT.

The rearrangement joins TRBV10-3 to TRBJ2-3, with D tentatively TRBD2 (5 bases). V gave up 6 bases and J gave up 1 base, with 11 bases separating them. The length of the CDR3 is 14 residues. Germline loops: CDR1 ENHRY, CDR2 SYGVKD. The CDR3 is CAISPRRGTDTQYF. The CDR3 bases are TGTGCCATCAGCCCGCGGCGGGGCACAGATACGCAGTATTTT.

In the case of this clone: The junction shows a germline mismatch at one end, possibly a read error. The gene calls are TRBV5-1 and TRBJ1-2; 9 nucleotides line up with TRBD1. Germline V CDR1 and CDR2: SGHRS, YFSETQ. There are 14 residues in the CDR3. CDR3 loop: CASSQEQGAFGYIF. CDR3 nucleotide sequence: TGCGCCAGCAGCCAAGAACAGGGGGCGTTTGGCTACATCTTC.

The gene calls are TRBV5-5 and TRBJ1-4; a weak D match, TRBD1 (6 bases). From germline, CDR1 is SGHKS and CDR2 YYEKEE (reference sequence). CDR3 size: 13 residues. V dropped 7 bases and J dropped 7 bases, with 14 bases sitting between them. The CDR3 reads CASGGAPSEKLFF. CDR3 sequence (DNA): TGTGCCAGCGGGGGGGCGCCCAGTGAAAAACTGTTTTTT.

The rearrangement joins TRBV18 to TRBJ2-2; the match to TRBD1 covers 7 bases. CDR3 length: 18 amino acids. Trimming removed 4 bases from V and 4 bases from J; junction bases left unmatched: 15. CDR1 and CDR2 from the germline V gene are KGHSH and LQKENI. This chain's CDR3 is CASSLNLPGQSSTGELFF. CDR3 in DNA: TGTGCCAGCTCACTAAACTTACCGGGACAGTCGAGCACCGGGGAGCTGTTTTTT.

The chain carries TRBV20-1 and TRBJ1-1; D is uncertain. The V and J ends lost 6 bases and 3 bases respectively, with 5 bases between them. Germline V gene data show CDR1 as DFQATT and CDR2 as SNEGSKA (reference sequence). The CDR3 length is 10 residues. The CDR3 DNA reads as TGCAGTGCGCCGGACACTGAAGCTTTCTTT. Its protein is CSAPDTEAFF.

The chain recombines TRBV18 with TRBJ1-1; TRBD1 aligns across 9 bases. Looked up from germline, CDR1 is KGHSH and CDR2 is LQKENI. Losses at the gene ends were 3 bases for V and 5 bases for J; bases not matched to a gene: 7. The CDR3 is made up of 15 amino acids. CDR3: CASSPYRGLGTEAFF. CDR3 coding DNA: TGTGCCAGCTCACCTTACAGGGGGCTGGGGACTGAAGCTTTCTTT.

The V and J genes are TRBV30 and TRBJ1-2; D remains ambiguous. V was cut by 0 bases and J by 7 bases, with 21 bases left in between. Germline assignment: CDR1 GTSNPN and CDR2 SVGIG (reference sequence). The CDR3 length is 16 residues. The CDR3 loop is CAWSVPVSLRGLGYTF. CDR3 DNA sequence: TGTGCCTGGAGTGTACCCGTTTCATTACGAGGGCTTGGCTACACCTTC.

The chain recombines TRBV6-1 with TRBJ2-3; a weak D match, TRBD1 (5 bases). The CDR3 sequence is 16 residues long. Germline lookup yields CDR1 MNHNS and CDR2 SASEGT. The V end was cut by 3 bases, the J end by 1 base, with 14 bases between. CDR3 DNA sequence: TGTGCCAGCAGTGATTGGGGCAGGGTGGGCACAGATACGCAGTATTTT. Amino acids: CASSDWGRVGTDTQYF.

The chain is built from TRBV6-5 and TRBJ1-4, with TRBD1 matching 9 bases. The CDR3 extends over 14 amino acids. Germline V gene data show CDR1 as MNHEY and CDR2 as SVGAGI. With V trimmed by 2 bases and J by 8 bases, 3 bases remained unmatched. Here the CDR3 DNA reads TGTGCCAGCAGTTACGAGACAGGGGGGGAAAAACTGTTTTTT. It encodes CASSYETGGEKLFF.

The chain couples TRBV15 to TRBJ2-6; unclear D gene. Germline V gene sequence: CDR1 LNHNV, CDR2 YYDKDF (reference sequence). Trimming stripped 2 bases from V and 0 bases from J, with 5 bases between. This CDR3 comprises 15 residues. CDR3 sequence (DNA): TGTGCCACCAGCAGAACCAGCTCTGGGGCCAACGTCCTGACTTTC. Amino acid sequence: CATSRTSSGANVLTF.

The chain uses TRBV7-3 and TRBJ2-7, with D possibly matching TRBD1 (5 bases). The CDR3 is 13 residues long. Trimming stripped 1 base from V and 7 bases from J, with 11 bases between. Germline V gives CDR1 SGHTA, CDR2 FQGTGA. Here the CDR3 reads CASSLIQGGEQYF. CDR3 in DNA: TGTGCCAGCAGCTTAATCCAGGGTGGGGAGCAGTACTTC. Using reference TRBV7-3 and TRBJ2-7 for the parts outside the CDR3, the full variable domain is GAGVSQTPSNKVTEKGKYVELRCDPISGHTALYWYRQSLGQGPEFLIYFQGTGAADDSGLPNDRFFAVRPEGSVSTLKIQRTERGDSAVYLCASSLIQGGEQYFGPGTRLTVT.